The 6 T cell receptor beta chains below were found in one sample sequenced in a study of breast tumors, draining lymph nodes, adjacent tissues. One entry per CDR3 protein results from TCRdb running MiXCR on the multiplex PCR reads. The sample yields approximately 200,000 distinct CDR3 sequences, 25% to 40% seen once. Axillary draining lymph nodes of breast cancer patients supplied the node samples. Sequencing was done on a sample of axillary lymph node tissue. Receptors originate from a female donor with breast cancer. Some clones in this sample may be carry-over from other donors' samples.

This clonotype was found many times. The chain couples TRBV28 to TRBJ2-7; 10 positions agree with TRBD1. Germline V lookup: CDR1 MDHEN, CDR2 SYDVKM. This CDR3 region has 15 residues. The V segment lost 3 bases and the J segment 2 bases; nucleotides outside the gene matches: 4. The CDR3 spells CASSFGTGDTYEQYF. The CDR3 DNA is TGTGCCAGCAGTTTCGGGACAGGGGATACCTACGAGCAGTACTTC.

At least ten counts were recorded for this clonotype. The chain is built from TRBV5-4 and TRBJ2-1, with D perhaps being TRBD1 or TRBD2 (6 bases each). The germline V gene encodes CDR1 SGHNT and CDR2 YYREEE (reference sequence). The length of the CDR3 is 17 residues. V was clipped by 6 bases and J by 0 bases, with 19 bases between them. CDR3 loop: CASTSLGAGSSYNEQFF. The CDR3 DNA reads TGTGCCAGCACCTCCTTGGGGGCGGGGAGCTCCTACAATGAGCAGTTCTTC.

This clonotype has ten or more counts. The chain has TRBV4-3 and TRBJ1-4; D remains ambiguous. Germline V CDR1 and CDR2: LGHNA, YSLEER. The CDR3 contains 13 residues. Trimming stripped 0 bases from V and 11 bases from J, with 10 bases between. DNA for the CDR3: TGCGCCAGCAGCCAAGAAACGGGCGGGAAACTGTTTTTT. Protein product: CASSQETGGKLFF.

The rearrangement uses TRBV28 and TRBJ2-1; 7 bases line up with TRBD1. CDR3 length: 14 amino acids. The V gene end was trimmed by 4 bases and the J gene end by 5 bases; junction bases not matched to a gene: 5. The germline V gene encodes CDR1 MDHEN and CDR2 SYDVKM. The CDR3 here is CASSSGGWNNEQFF. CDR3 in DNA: TGTGCCAGCAGTTCAGGGGGATGGAACAATGAGCAGTTCTTC.

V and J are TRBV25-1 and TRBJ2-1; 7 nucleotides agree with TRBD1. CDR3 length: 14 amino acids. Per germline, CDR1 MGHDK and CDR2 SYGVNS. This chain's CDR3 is CARDQMGQNNEQFF. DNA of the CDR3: TGTGCTAGAGACCAAATGGGACAGAACAATGAGCAGTTCTTC.

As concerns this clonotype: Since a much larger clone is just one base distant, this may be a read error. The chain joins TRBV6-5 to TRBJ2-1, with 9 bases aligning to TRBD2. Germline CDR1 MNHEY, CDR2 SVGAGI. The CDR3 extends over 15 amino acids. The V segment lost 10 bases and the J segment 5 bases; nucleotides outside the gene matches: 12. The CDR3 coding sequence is TGTGCCACCTCGGCGGCGGGAGGGGGAAACAATGAGCAGTTCTTC. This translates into CATSAAGGGNNEQFF.